What follows are 21 T cell receptor beta chains derived from one specimen sequenced in a study of T-cell reconstitution after alpha-beta-depleted transplantation in children. Unique molecular identifiers featured in how the TCRbeta library was prepared. TCRdb redid the calling of the PCR reads with MiXCR, one entry per CDR3 protein. Of roughly 45,000 distinct CDR3 sequences detected, around a tenth appear once; the ten largest clones hold 25% to 30%. Material: PBMCs, mostly from graft donor cells, obtained 60 days after TCRalphabeta/CD19-depleted stem cell transplant. These receptors came from a male patient aged 2-15 years who had a stem cell transplant for chronic granulomatous disease, so the T cells may come from the graft donor.

In this sample, this clonotype turned up many times. The chain carries TRBV28 and TRBJ2-5, with a weak D call TRBD2 (6 bases). CDR1 and CDR2 from the germline V gene are MDHEN and SYDVKM. V was clipped by 2 bases and J by 9 bases, with 13 bases between them. The CDR3 is 13 residues long. CDR3 in amino acids: CASSLGLAAAQYF. The CDR3 DNA reads as TGTGCCAGCAGTTTAGGGTTAGCGGCGGCCCAGTACTTC.

This clonotype was seen repeatedly, ten times or more. The chain couples TRBV9 to TRBJ2-2, with 14 bases identical to TRBD2. CDR3 length: 15 amino acids. Germline V gene data show CDR1 as SGDLS and CDR2 as YYNGEE. Trimming took 4 bases from V and 8 from J; bases not matched to a gene: 4. The CDR3 coding sequence is TGTGCCAGCAGCTCGGGACTAGCGGGAGTAGGGGAGCTGTTTTTT. Amino acids: CASSSGLAGVGELFF.

This clonotype was detected many times. The V and J genes are TRBV5-5 and TRBJ2-3; no firm D call. This CDR3 is 15 amino acids long. CDR1 SGHKS and CDR2 YYEKEE come from the germline V gene (reference sequence). V gave up 4 bases and J gave up 2 bases, with 14 bases separating them. As DNA, the CDR3 is TGTGCCAGCAGCCGGGCTCTAATACTCACAGATACGCAGTATTTT. Translated, it gives CASSRALILTDTQYF.

This clonotype showed up many times. The rearrangement uses TRBV7-9 and TRBJ1-3, with D unresolved. The CDR3 consists of 14 residues. CDR1 is SEHNR, CDR2 FQNEAQ, per germline (reference sequence). V gave up 0 bases and J gave up 1 base, with 4 bases separating them. DNA for the CDR3: TGTGCCAGCAGCTTAGCGGAATCTGGAAACACCATATATTTT. Translating gives CASSLAESGNTIYF. The variable domain in full, completed from reference TRBV7-9 and TRBJ1-3, reads DTGVSQNPRHKITKRGQNVTFRCDPISEHNRLYWYRQTLGQGPEFLTYFQNEAQLEKSRLLSDRFSAERPKGSFSTLEIQRTEQGDSAMYLCASSLAESGNTIYFGEGSWLTVV.

Turning to this clonotype: This may stem from a read error, because a much larger clone lies one nucleotide away. V is TRBV20-1 and J is TRBJ1-5; D is uncertain. The CDR3 sequence is 13 residues long. The germline V gene has CDR1 DFQATT and CDR2 SNEGSKA (reference sequence). The CDR3 region is CSAREASNQHQHF. The CDR3, as DNA: TGCAGTGCTAGAGAAGCTAGCAATCAGCACCAGCATTTT.

At least ten counts were recorded for this clonotype. This chain connects TRBV5-1 to TRBJ2-5; 10 bases fit TRBD2. J was trimmed by 0 bases and V by 0 bases; bases with no gene match: 8. The CDR3 length is 18 residues. Per germline, CDR1 SGHRS and CDR2 YFSETQ. CDR3 DNA sequence: TGCGCCAGCAGCTTGGGGATTGTAGCGGGAGGAAACCAAGAGACCCAGTACTTC. Amino acids: CASSLGIVAGGNQETQYF.

This clonotype was observed many times. The chain uses TRBV20-1 and TRBJ1-1, with a tentative D call TRBD1 (5 bases). Trimming took off 3 bases at V and 3 bases at J, with 20 bases between the two ends. CDR1 and CDR2 (germline): DFQATT, SNEGSKA (reference sequence). This CDR3 region has 16 residues. CDR3 residues: CSASSPGGIPHTEAFF. The CDR3 bases are TGCAGTGCTAGCTCCCCTGGGGGAATCCCCCACACTGAAGCTTTCTTT.

This chain uses TRBV11-3 with TRBJ2-7; tentatively, D is TRBD2 (6 bases). CDR1 and CDR2 (germline): SGHNT, YENEEA. The CDR3 spans 13 residues. With 5 bases removed from V and 4 bases from J, the gap between germline ends came to 12 bases. For the CDR3, the DNA is TGTGCCAGCAGCCCTGGGGCGGGGTACGAGCAGTACTTC. Its protein product is CASSPGAGYEQYF.

This clonotype has only a few counts. This chain uses TRBV9 with TRBJ2-1, with 9 positions matching TRBD2. Germline trimming cut 0 bases from V and 9 bases from J; bases unmatched to any gene: 13. Germline assignment: CDR1 SGDLS and CDR2 YYNGEE. This CDR3 has 17 residues. CDR3 region: CASSVDDSGSLRVEQFF. The CDR3 coding sequence is TGTGCCAGCAGCGTAGATGATAGCGGGAGTCTCAGGGTTGAGCAGTTCTTC. Supplemented by reference TRBV9 and TRBJ2-1, the full variable domain reads DSGVTQTPKHLITATGQRVTLRCSPRSGDLSVYWYQQSLDQGLQFLIQYYNGEERAKGNILERFSAQQFPDLHSELNLSSLELGDSALYFCASSVDDSGSLRVEQFFGPGTRLTVL.

The gene calls are TRBV11-1 and TRBJ2-1, with TRBD2 as a possible D gene (5 bases). V dropped 3 bases and J dropped 0 bases, with 30 bases sitting between them. Per germline, CDR1 SGHAT and CDR2 FQDESV (reference sequence). This CDR3 is 22 amino acids long. CDR3 bases: TGTGCCAGCAGCTTCGCGACCCAATTAACTAGTAGCCTTTCTAGCTCCTACAATGAGCAGTTCTTC. Amino acid sequence: CASSFATQLTSSLSSSYNEQFF.

This clonotype was found many times. The chain is built from TRBV6-1 and TRBJ1-4; D gene ambiguous. From germline, CDR1 is MNHNS and CDR2 SASEGT. Deletions cut 2 bases from V and 5 bases from J, with 9 bases between. CDR3 length equals 14 residues. The CDR3 DNA sequence: TGTGCCAGCAGTGAACCCGTCGGGAATGAAAAACTGTTTTTT. Amino acid sequence: CASSEPVGNEKLFF.

This clonotype was observed many times. The chain is built from TRBV7-2 and TRBJ2-1; TRBD2 matches at 8 bases. The CDR3 contains 18 residues. CDR1 and CDR2 (germline): SGHTA, FQGNSA. V gave up 5 bases and J gave up 3 bases; unmatched junction bases: 15. CDR3 residues: CASSRAGVLAGFYNEQFF. DNA for the CDR3: TGTGCCAGCAGCCGCGCCGGTGTTCTAGCGGGTTTCTACAATGAGCAGTTCTTC.

In its sample, this clonotype was seen many times. The DNA of the CDR3 is TGCAGTGCTAGAGTGACGGGGGATCAGCCCCAGCATTTT. Its translation: CSARVTGDQPQHF. The V call is TRBV20-1, the J call TRBJ1-5; the D gene is possibly TRBD1 (5 bases). The CDR3 covers 13 residues. Trimming removed 1 base at V and 5 bases at J, with 9 bases between. Germline CDR1 reads DFQATT; CDR2 reads SNEGSKA (reference sequence).

The genes are TRBV20-1 and TRBJ1-6, with D tentatively TRBD1 (5 bases). Germline CDR1 reads DFQATT; CDR2 reads SNEGSKA (reference sequence). This CDR3 is 16 amino acids long. V was clipped by 0 bases and J by 0 bases, with 9 bases between them. CDR3 nucleotides: TGCAGTGCTAGAGACCGGGGGTTCTCCTATAATTCACCCCTCCACTTT. This translates into CSARDRGFSYNSPLHF.

This clonotype was seen at least ten times. The chain couples TRBV7-6 to TRBJ2-1; 9 bases map to TRBD2. There are 18 residues in the CDR3. With 1 base clipped from V and 1 base from J, the junction kept 8 bases outside the gene matches. Germline assignment: CDR1 SGHVS and CDR2 FNYEAQ. This chain's CDR3 is CASSLGIAGAVSYNEQFF. The CDR3 DNA reads as TGTGCCAGCAGCTTAGGTATAGCGGGAGCAGTATCCTACAATGAGCAGTTCTTC.

A few counts support this clonotype. The J gene is TRBJ2-5, the V gene TRBV10-3; TRBD1 is a possible D gene (5 bases). Per the germline V gene, CDR1 is ENHRY and CDR2 is SYGVKD. The CDR3 sequence is 13 residues long. V lost 6 bases and J lost 4, with 12 bases in between. CDR3 nucleotides: TGTGCCATCAGGGATCAGGGCAGAGAGACCCAGTACTTC. Its protein is CAIRDQGRETQYF.

This clonotype has a handful of counts. The chain uses TRBV5-1 and TRBJ2-3; D remains ambiguous. CDR1 is SGHRS, CDR2 YFSETQ, per germline. Trimming stripped 0 bases from V and 1 base from J, with 9 bases between. This CDR3 has 15 residues. CDR3 nucleotides: TGCGCCAGCAGCTTGGCCTCCGTCGGCACAGATACGCAGTATTTT. It is translated as CASSLASVGTDTQYF.

This clonotype was recorded many times. J is TRBJ1-3 and V is TRBV20-1, with TRBD1 as a possible D gene (6 bases). Germline CDR1 and CDR2: DFQATT and SNEGSKA (reference sequence). V lost 7 bases, J lost 4 bases, and 17 bases lay in between. The CDR3 length is 14 residues. CDR3 sequence: CSVVEGTPGNTIYF. Here the CDR3 DNA reads TGCAGTGTAGTAGAGGGGACACCCGGAAACACCATATATTTT.

The chain recombines TRBV5-4 with TRBJ2-5; possibly TRBD1 for D (6 bases). The length of the CDR3 is 15 residues. Per the germline V gene, CDR1 is SGHNT and CDR2 is YYREEE (reference sequence). The V gene lost 3 bases and the J gene lost 1 base, with 13 bases spanning the gap. The CDR3: CASSSRQVPQETQYF. The CDR3, as DNA: TGTGCCAGCAGCTCTCGACAGGTACCCCAAGAGACCCAGTACTTC.

This clonotype turned up a few times. The chain combines TRBV19 with TRBJ2-7; the D call may be TRBD1 or TRBD2 (7 bases each). CDR1 and CDR2 from the germline V gene are LNHDA and SQIVND (reference sequence). With 8 bases removed from V and 4 bases from J, the gap between germline ends came to 15 bases. The CDR3 consists of 13 residues. For the CDR3, the DNA is TGTGCCAGTGGGCCCAGGGGGGGATACGAGCAGTACTTC. Amino acids: CASGPRGGYEQYF.

Many counts were recorded for this clonotype. Here the CDR3 DNA reads TGTGCCAGCAGCTTATGGGGCCGGGCCGAAATCCGCTCCTACAATGAGCAGTTCTTC. Protein product: CASSLWGRAEIRSYNEQFF. The chain carries TRBV11-1 and TRBJ2-1; D possibly corresponds to TRBD1 (5 bases). Looked up from germline, CDR1 is SGHAT and CDR2 is FQDESV (reference sequence). CDR3 length: 19 residues. Trimming pared 2 bases from V and 0 bases from J, leaving 20 bases between.